This T cell receptor beta chain came from a study of T-cell memory formation after mild COVID-19. This clonotype was observed a few times. Its specificity is unknown. In TCRdb, the 5' RACE reads were re-called with MiXCR into one record per CDR3 protein. The repertoire has approximately 580,000 distinct CDR3 sequences, around 21% of them found once; the top ten carry about 12%. Study outcomes and limitations: Among CD4+ contracting clones, most were CM and EM, and CD8+ ones EMRA. Day 15 to 85 contractors were CD4/CD8 balanced; later expanders leaned CD4+.

The V gene end was trimmed by 0 bases and the J gene end by 4 bases; junction bases not matched to a gene: 23. The CDR3 totals 24 residues. From germline, CDR1 is SEHNR and CDR2 FQNEAQ (reference sequence). The chain employs TRBV7-9 and TRBJ2-1, with TRBD2 identical over 14 bases. The sequenced material came from PBMCs or a T cell subset sorted from them (not recorded which). This TCR was sampled from an adult woman who had mild COVID-19 (a few samples of this study predate the infection). Cell type and time point are not known. In DNA, the CDR3 is TGTGCCAGCAGCTTAGCTCCGGGACTAGCGGGAGAAAGAGGTGGTTCCAATTTTTACAATGAGCAGTTCTTC. Its protein product is CASSLAPGLAGERGGSNFYNEQFF.